Listed here is a single TCR beta chain. The data stem from a study of tumor-infiltrating lymphocytes in primary liver carcinoma. Study as a whole: These patients were men and women whose ages were 30 to 69 years.

V dropped 1 base and J dropped 2 bases, with 14 bases sitting between them. The CDR3 runs 16 residues. Germline V gives CDR1 SGHAT, CDR2 FQNNGV. Starting material of roughly 550 ng total RNA yielded TCR beta cDNA via a constant-region primer. Libraries covering TCR beta were generated through three nested multiplex PCR rounds (using a slightly modified ARM-PCR). Forward primers for TRBV1-TRBV30 and a C-beta reverse primer served the first two PCR rounds, at about 10 cycles each. One entry per CDR3 protein results from TCRdb running MiXCR on the multiplex PCR reads. The data show approximately 190,000 distinct CDR3 sequences, with around four fifths seen just once and around 18% held by the top ten. Both RNA and DNA were isolated together from around 20-30 mg of bulk tissue that had not been sorted.

Sequencing input: tumor tissue from primary liver carcinoma. This TCR was recovered from a man aged 35-49 years with primary liver carcinoma and hepatitis B virus infection. The chain has TRBV11-2 and TRBJ2-5; no firm D call. This CDR3 is CASSLVFACRQETQYF. DNA for the CDR3: TGTGCCAGCAGCTTAGTCTTTGCGTGCAGACAAGAGACCCAGTACTTC.